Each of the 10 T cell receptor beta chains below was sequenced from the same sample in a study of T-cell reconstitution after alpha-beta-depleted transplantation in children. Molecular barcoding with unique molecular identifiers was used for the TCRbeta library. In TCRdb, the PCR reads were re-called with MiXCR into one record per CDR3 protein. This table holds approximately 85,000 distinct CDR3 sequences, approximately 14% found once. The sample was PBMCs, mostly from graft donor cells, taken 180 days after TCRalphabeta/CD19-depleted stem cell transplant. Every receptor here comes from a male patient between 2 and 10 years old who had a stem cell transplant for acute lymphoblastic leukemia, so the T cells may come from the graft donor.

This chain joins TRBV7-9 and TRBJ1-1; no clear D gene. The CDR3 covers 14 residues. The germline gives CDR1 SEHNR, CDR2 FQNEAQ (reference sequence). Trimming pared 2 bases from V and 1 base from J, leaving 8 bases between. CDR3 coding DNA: TGTGCCAGCAGCTTAACCAGGCGGAACACTGAAGCTTTCTTT. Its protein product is CASSLTRRNTEAFF.

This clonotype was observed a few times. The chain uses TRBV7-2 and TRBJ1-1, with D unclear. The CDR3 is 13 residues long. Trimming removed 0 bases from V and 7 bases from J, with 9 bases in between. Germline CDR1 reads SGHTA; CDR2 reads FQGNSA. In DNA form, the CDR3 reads TGTGCCAGCAGCTTAGCGTGGGCAGTTGAAGCTTTCTTT. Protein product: CASSLAWAVEAFF.

The CDR3 coding sequence is TGCGCCAGCAGCTGGACAGGGGCCTATGGCTACACCTTC. Its protein is CASSWTGAYGYTF. The chain uses TRBV5-1 and TRBJ1-2; 9 positions match TRBD1. Germline assignment: CDR1 SGHRS and CDR2 YFSETQ. There are 13 residues in the CDR3. J lost 4 bases, V lost 3 bases, and 1 base had no gene match.

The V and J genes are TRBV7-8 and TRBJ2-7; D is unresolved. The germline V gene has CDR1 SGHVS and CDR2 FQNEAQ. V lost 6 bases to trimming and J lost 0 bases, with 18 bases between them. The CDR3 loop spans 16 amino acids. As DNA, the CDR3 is TGTGCCAGCAGTTCCATCGGAGCGTTCAGCTCCTACGAGCAGTACTTC. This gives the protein CASSSIGAFSSYEQYF.

CDR3 bases: TGTGCCAGCAGTTTAGGGTCAGGAAGGAGCGGCTACACCTTC. This translates into CASSLGSGRSGYTF. J is TRBJ1-2 and V is TRBV28; D not resolved. The length of the CDR3 is 14 residues. Germline loops: CDR1 MDHEN, CDR2 SYDVKM. Trimming left V 2 bases short and J 8 bases short, with 15 bases between.

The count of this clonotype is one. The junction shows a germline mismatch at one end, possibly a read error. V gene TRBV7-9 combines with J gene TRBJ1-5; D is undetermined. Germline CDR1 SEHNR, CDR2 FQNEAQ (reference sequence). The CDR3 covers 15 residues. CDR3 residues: CACRPPGSNNQPQHF. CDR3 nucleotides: TGTGCCTGCAGGCCCCCTGGGTCCAACAATCAGCCCCAGCATTTT.

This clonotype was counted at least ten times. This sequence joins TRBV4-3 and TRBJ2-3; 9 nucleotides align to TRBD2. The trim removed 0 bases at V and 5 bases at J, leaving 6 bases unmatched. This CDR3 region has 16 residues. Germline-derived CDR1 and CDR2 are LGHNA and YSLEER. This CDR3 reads CASSQDQAGGQDTQYF. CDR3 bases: TGCGCCAGCAGCCAAGATCAGGCGGGGGGGCAAGATACGCAGTATTTT.

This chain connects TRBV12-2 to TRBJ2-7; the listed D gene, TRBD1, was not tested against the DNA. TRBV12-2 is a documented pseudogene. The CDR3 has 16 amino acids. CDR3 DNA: TGTGCAAGTCGCTTAATAGCTTGGGGACACCACTACGAGCAGTACTTC. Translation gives CASRLIAWGHHYEQYF.

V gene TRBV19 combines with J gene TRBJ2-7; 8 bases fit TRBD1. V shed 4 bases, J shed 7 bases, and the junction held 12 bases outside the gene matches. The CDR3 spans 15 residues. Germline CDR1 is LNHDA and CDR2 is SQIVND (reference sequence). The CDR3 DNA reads TGTGCCAGTAGTACCCTCCAGGGGGCACGAGGAGAGCAGTACTTC. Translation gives CASSTLQGARGEQYF. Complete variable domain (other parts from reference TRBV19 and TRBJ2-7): DGGITQSPKYLFRKEGQNVTLSCEQNLNHDAMYWYRQDPGQGLRLIYYSQIVNDFQKGDIAEGYSVSREKKESFPLTVTSAQKNPTAFYLCASSTLQGARGEQYFGPGTRLTVT.

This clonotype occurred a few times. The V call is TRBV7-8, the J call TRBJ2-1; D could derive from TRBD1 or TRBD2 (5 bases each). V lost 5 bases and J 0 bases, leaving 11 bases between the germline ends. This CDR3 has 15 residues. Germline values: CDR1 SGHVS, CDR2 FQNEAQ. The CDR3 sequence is CASSGDHSSYNEQFF. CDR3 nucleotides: TGTGCCAGCAGCGGGGACCACAGCTCCTACAATGAGCAGTTCTTC.